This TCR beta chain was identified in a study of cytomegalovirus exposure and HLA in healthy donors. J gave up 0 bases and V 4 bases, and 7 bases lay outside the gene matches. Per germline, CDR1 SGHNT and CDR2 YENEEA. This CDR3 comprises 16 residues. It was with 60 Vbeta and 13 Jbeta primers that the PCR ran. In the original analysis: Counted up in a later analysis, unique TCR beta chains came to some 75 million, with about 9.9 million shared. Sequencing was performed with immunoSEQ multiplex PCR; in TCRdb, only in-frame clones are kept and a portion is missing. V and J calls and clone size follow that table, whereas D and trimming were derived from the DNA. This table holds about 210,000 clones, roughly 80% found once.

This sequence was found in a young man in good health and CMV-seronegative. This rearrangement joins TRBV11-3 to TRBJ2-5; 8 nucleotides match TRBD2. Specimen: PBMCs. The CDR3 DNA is TGTGCCAGCAGCTCCGGGGGGGCAGGGGACCAAGAGACCCAGTACTTC. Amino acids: CASSSGGAGDQETQYF.